The 18 T cell receptor beta chains listed next were all sequenced from one sample in a study of immune evolution from preneoplasia to lung adenocarcinoma. TCRdb keeps only in-frame clones here, not all; method: immunoSEQ multiplex PCR. Altogether 5,000 to 7,000 clones are present, approximately 84% being singletons, with the ten largest covering 3% to 3.5%. The specimen sequenced was FFPE invasive lung adenocarcinoma tissue. The receptor source for this set is a person aged 50-70 years with lung adenocarcinoma.

The chain combines TRBV18 with TRBJ1-1; no clear D gene. V lost 2 bases, J lost 5 bases, and 18 bases lay in between. This CDR3 comprises 16 residues. Germline CDR1 reads KGHSH; CDR2 reads LQKENI. The CDR3 sequence is CASSPRTPGVGTEAFF. In nucleotides, the CDR3 is TGTGCCAGCTCACCAAGGACTCCCGGTGTTGGAACTGAAGCTTTCTTT.

The rearrangement links TRBV5-1 to TRBJ1-1; the D gene is possibly TRBD1 (5 bases). This CDR3 is 15 amino acids long. Germline V lookup: CDR1 SGHRS, CDR2 YFSETQ. The V end lost 0 bases, the J end lost 0 bases, and 9 bases lay between the germline ends. CDR3 region: CASSLGQGVNTEAFF. The CDR3 DNA is TGCGCCAGCAGCTTGGGGCAGGGAGTGAACACTGAAGCTTTCTTT.

This sequence joins TRBV6-5 and TRBJ2-4, with 7 nucleotides matching TRBD1. There are 15 residues in the CDR3. V was pared by 6 bases and J by 0 bases, with 5 bases of the junction left unmatched. Per germline, CDR1 MNHEY and CDR2 SVGAGI. The CDR3 coding sequence is TGTGCCAGCAGCCCCGGACAGGCAGCCAAAAACATTCAGTACTTC. It encodes CASSPGQAAKNIQYF.

The sample holds one count of this clone. The J gene is TRBJ2-7, the V gene TRBV11-3, with D possibly being TRBD1 (5 bases). Germline lookup yields CDR1 SGHNT and CDR2 YENEEA. The germline V and J ends were trimmed by 3 bases and 9 bases, with 15 bases remaining between them. The CDR3 contains 13 residues. In DNA, the CDR3 is TGTGCCAGCAGCTTGGGGCTGGTGGTGGGGCAGTACTTC. Translating gives CASSLGLVVGQYF.

The chain links TRBV6-5 to TRBJ1-1; D not certain. Trimming removed 2 bases from V and 3 bases from J, with 7 bases in between. The CDR3 extends over 13 amino acids. The germline V gene has CDR1 MNHEY and CDR2 SVGAGI. The CDR3 DNA reads TGTGCCAGCAGTTACACAGATGACACTGAAGCTTTCTTT. Protein sequence: CASSYTDDTEAFF.

The chain combines TRBV25-1 with TRBJ2-1; maybe TRBD2 (6 bases). The CDR3 spans 15 residues. Trimming shortened V by 2 bases and J by 5 bases, and 13 bases separated the two germline ends. In germline, CDR1 is MGHDK, CDR2 SYGVNS. The CDR3 protein is CASSEPRDFDNEQFF. CDR3 in DNA: TGTGCCAGCAGTGAACCCAGGGACTTCGACAATGAGCAGTTCTTC.

V and J are TRBV4-2 and TRBJ1-4; unclear D gene. The CDR3 length is 16 residues. V lost 4 bases and J lost 6, with 18 bases in between. Germline V lookup: CDR1 LGHNA, CDR2 YNFKEQ. The CDR3 sequence is CASSPLGQDPYEKLFF. The CDR3 DNA reads TGTGCCAGCAGCCCCCTCGGCCAGGATCCTTATGAAAAACTGTTTTTT.

This rearrangement joins TRBV27 to TRBJ2-1; D unresolved. Trimming pared 8 bases from V and 9 bases from J, leaving 11 bases between. Germline CDR1 and CDR2: MNHEY and SMNVEV (reference sequence). The CDR3 has 11 residues. For the CDR3, the DNA is TGTGCCAGCCTAGGATCTAGTGAGCAGTTCTTC. Its protein product is CASLGSSEQFF.

The V gene is TRBV5-6, the J gene TRBJ2-4; the match to TRBD1 covers 8 bases. The CDR3 covers 14 residues. Germline V CDR1 and CDR2: SGHDT, YYEEEE. The ends lost 6 bases at V and 4 bases at J; junction bases unmatched: 6. CDR3 loop: CASTPGTGKNIQYF. CDR3 in DNA: TGTGCCAGCACCCCGGGGACAGGAAAAAACATTCAGTACTTC.

This chain connects TRBV6-5 to TRBJ2-3; 8 positions match TRBD2. The germline V gene encodes CDR1 MNHEY and CDR2 SVGAGI. The CDR3 consists of 13 residues. V gave up 5 bases and J gave up 8 bases; unmatched junction bases: 6. CDR3 loop: CASSPGTSGTQYF. CDR3 nucleotides: TGTGCCAGCAGTCCGGGCACTAGCGGTACGCAGTATTTT.

V is TRBV11-1 and J is TRBJ2-3; unclear D gene. Germline CDR1 reads SGHAT; CDR2 reads FQDESV (reference sequence). The V end was cut by 1 base, the J end by 0 bases, with 8 bases between. The CDR3 consists of 15 residues. The CDR3: CASSLDVYSTDTQYF. The CDR3 DNA sequence: TGTGCCAGCAGCTTAGACGTATATAGCACAGATACGCAGTATTTT.

V gene TRBV28 combines with J gene TRBJ1-3; D is undetermined. Germline lookup yields CDR1 MDHEN and CDR2 SYDVKM. Trimming shortened V by 8 bases and J by 4 bases, and 6 bases separated the two germline ends. The CDR3 contains 11 residues. CDR3 DNA: TGTGCCAGCTCCAGGGGAAACACCATATATTTT. Translation: CASSRGNTIYF.

The rearrangement uses TRBV11-2 and TRBJ2-3; D perhaps matches TRBD2 (6 bases). The CDR3 totals 17 residues. Germline values: CDR1 SGHAT, CDR2 FQNNGV. With 5 bases removed from V and 0 bases from J, the gap between germline ends came to 18 bases. The CDR3, as DNA: TGTGCCAGCAGCCAGCTAGCGTGGGGATCTAGCACAGATACGCAGTATTTT. Translated, it gives CASSQLAWGSSTDTQYF.

The chain employs TRBV9 and TRBJ1-1, with D hard to call. V was pared by 1 base and J by 1 base, with 8 bases between. The CDR3 is made up of 14 amino acids. Germline lookup yields CDR1 SGDLS and CDR2 YYNGEE. The DNA of the CDR3 is TGTGCCAGCAGCGTATCTGAGACGAACACTGAAGCTTTCTTT. As protein: CASSVSETNTEAFF.

This clone was found a few times. This chain connects TRBV5-1 to TRBJ1-4; D is undetermined. CDR1 SGHRS and CDR2 YFSETQ come from the germline V gene. This CDR3 comprises 14 residues. Trimming took off 4 bases at V and 1 base at J, with 8 bases between the two ends. CDR3 in DNA: TGCGCCAGCAGCCCGAGCGGAACTAATGAAAAACTGTTTTTT. This gives the protein CASSPSGTNEKLFF. The full variable domain, with the rest looked up from reference TRBV5-1 and TRBJ1-4, is KAGVTQTPRYLIKTRGQQVTLSCSPISGHRSVSWYQQTPGQGLQFLFEYFSETQRNKGNFPGRFSGRQFSNSRSEMNVSTLELGDSALYLCASSPSGTNEKLFFGSGTQLSVL.

A few counts support this clone. The chain carries TRBV7-9 and TRBJ2-1, with D possibly matching TRBD2 (5 bases). CDR1 is SEHNR, CDR2 FQNEAQ, per germline (reference sequence). Trimming left V 4 bases short and J 12 bases short, with 16 bases between. The CDR3 has 13 residues. CDR3 nucleotide sequence: TGTGCCAGCAGCTCAACGGGCGCCCGGGGGCAGTTCTTC. Translating gives CASSSTGARGQFF.

This sequence joins TRBV5-6 and TRBJ1-2, with D perhaps TRBD1 (5 bases). The length of the CDR3 is 14 residues. V was trimmed by 0 bases and J by 6 bases, leaving 12 bases between them. Germline V gives CDR1 SGHDT, CDR2 YYEEEE. The CDR3 DNA is TGTGCCAGCAGCTTGGAGGGGAGGGGACATGGCTACACCTTC. Translated: CASSLEGRGHGYTF.

The chain uses TRBV28 and TRBJ1-4, with no clear D. The CDR3 loop spans 13 amino acids. Germline lookup yields CDR1 MDHEN and CDR2 SYDVKM. V dropped 2 bases and J dropped 3 bases, with 4 bases sitting between them. The CDR3: CASSLRANEKLFF. The CDR3 coding sequence is TGTGCCAGCAGTTTAAGGGCTAATGAAAAACTGTTTTTT. Full variable domain (missing parts from reference TRBV28 and TRBJ1-4): DVKVTQSSRYLVKRTGEKVFLECVQDMDHENMFWYRQDPGLGLRLIYFSYDVKMKEKGDIPEGYSVSREKKERFSLILESASTNQTSMYLCASSLRANEKLFFGSGTQLSVL.